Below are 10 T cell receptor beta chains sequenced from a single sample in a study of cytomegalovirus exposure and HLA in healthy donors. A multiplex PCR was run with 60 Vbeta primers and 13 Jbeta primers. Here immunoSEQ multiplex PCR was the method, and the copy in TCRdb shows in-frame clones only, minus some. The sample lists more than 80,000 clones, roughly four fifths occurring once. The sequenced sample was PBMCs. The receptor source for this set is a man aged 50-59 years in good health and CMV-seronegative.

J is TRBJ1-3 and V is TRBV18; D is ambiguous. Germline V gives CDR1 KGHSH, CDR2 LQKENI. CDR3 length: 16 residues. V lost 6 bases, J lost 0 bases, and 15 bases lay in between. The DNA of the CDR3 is TGTGCCAGCTCGCCCCTTACCGGGGACTCTGGAAACACCATATATTTT. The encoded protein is CASSPLTGDSGNTIYF.

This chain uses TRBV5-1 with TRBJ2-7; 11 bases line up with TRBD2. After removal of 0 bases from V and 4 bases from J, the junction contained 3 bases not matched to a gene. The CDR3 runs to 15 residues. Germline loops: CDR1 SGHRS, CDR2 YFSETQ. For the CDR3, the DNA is TGCGCCAGCAGCTTGGGACTAGCGGGGCAATACGAGCAGTACTTC. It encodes CASSLGLAGQYEQYF.

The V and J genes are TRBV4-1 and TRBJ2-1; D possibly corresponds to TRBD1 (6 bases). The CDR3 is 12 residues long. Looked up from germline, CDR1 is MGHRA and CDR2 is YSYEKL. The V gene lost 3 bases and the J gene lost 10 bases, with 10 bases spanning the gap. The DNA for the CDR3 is TGCGCCAGCAGCCATTCCGGACAGGAGCAGTTCTTC. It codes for CASSHSGQEQFF.

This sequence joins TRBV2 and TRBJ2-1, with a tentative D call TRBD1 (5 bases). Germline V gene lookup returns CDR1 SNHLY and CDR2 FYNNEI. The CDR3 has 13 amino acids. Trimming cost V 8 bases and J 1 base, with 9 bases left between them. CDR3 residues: CASGRVSYNEQFF. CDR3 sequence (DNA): TGTGCCAGCGGCAGGGTATCCTACAATGAGCAGTTCTTC.

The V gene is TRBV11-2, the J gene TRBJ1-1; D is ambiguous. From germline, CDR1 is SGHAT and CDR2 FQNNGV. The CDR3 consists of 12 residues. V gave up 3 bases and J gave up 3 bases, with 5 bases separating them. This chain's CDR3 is CASSFGYTEAFF. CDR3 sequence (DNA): TGTGCCAGCAGCTTCGGGTACACTGAAGCTTTCTTT. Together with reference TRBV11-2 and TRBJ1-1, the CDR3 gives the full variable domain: EAGVAQSPRYKIIEKRQSVAFWCNPISGHATLYWYQQILGQGPKLLIQFQNNGVVDDSQLPKDRFSAERLKGVDSTLKIQPAKLEDSAVYLCASSFGYTEAFFGQGTRLTVV.

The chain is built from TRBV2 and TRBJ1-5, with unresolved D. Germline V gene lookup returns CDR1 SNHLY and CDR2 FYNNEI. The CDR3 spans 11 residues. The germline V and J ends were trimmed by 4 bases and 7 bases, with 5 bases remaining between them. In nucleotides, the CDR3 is TGTGCCAGCAGTGTACAACAGCCCCAGCATTTT. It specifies CASSVQQPQHF.

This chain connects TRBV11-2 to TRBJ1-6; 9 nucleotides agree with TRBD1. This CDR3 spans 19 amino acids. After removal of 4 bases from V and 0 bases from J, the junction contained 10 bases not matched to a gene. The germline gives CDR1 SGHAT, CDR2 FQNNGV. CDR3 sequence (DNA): TGTGCCAGCAGCTACTACAGGGGGCGGCTGCGCTCCTATAATTCACCCCTCCACTTT. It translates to CASSYYRGRLRSYNSPLHF.

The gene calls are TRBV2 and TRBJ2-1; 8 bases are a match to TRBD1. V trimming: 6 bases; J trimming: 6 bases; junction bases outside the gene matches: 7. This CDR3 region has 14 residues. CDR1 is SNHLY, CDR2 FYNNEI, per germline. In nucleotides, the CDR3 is TGTGCCAGCAGGACGGACAGGGCATCCAATGAGCAGTTCTTC. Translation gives CASRTDRASNEQFF.

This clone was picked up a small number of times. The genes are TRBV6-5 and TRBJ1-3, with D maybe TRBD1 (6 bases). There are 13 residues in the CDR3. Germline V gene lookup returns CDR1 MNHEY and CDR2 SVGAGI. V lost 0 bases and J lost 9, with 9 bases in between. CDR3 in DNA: TGTGCCAGCAGTTACTCTTCAGGGGCCACCATATATTTT. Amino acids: CASSYSSGATIYF.

CDR3 bases: TGTGCCAGCAGCCCCGTCGGCAATCAGCCCCAGCATTTT. As protein: CASSPVGNQPQHF. The chain couples TRBV7-8 to TRBJ1-5, with D unresolved. Germline V gene data show CDR1 as SGHVS and CDR2 as FQNEAQ. Trimming removed 5 bases from V and 2 bases from J, with 7 bases in between. This CDR3 has 13 residues.